The count of the clone carrying this T cell receptor beta chain is one. Antigen unknown. This sequence may be a read error, since a much larger clone differs from it by one base. This CDR3 is 14 amino acids long. From germline, CDR1 is SQVTM and CDR2 ANQGSEA. After removal of 7 bases from V and 2 bases from J, the junction contained 7 bases not matched to a gene. TCRdb re-derived calls from the PCR reads in MiXCR, one entry per CDR3 protein. Of about 40,000 distinct CDR3 sequences detected, about a quarter appear once; the ten largest clones hold around 0.97%. The data were taken from a study of molecular identifiers for immune sequencing clone quantification. Whole-study findings and limits: Clonotypes topping 20 RNA copies carried over 97% of effector molecules but under 1% of naive ones. Underestimated sizes of highly expanded clones could result from identical TCR molecules that share a barcode.

Between 20,000 and 1,000,000 sorted cells, with 10%, 30% or 50% RNA, yielded naive CD8 libraries. Isolation of naive CD8 T cells was achieved by sorting on a CD8+CD4-CCR7+CD45RA+ phenotype. The chain recombines TRBV29-1 with TRBJ2-1; TRBD2 matches 8 bases. This sequence originates from a human donor in good health. Some libraries in this study had Jurkat cell RNA spiked in. The sample taken for sequencing was naive CD8+ T cells from blood, with Jurkat cell RNA spiked in. The subset here: FACS-sorted CD8+CD4-CCR7+CD45RA+ naive T cells. CDR3 DNA: TGCAGCGCTGACGGACTAGCACCCTACAATGAGCAGTTCTTC. It yields the protein CSADGLAPYNEQFF.